This TCR beta chain originates from a study of human T cells and chemical hapten exposure. At the level of the study: There were per-sample TCR yield variations, arising mainly from small pooled library volume differences.

Time point described: pre-sensitization, week 0. Documented treatment: therapeutic diphenylcyclopropenone sensitization with weekly scalp DPC. The total RNA was obtained from whole blood that was not fractionated. This clonotype was counted only a few times. Antigen specificity is unknown. One end of the junction does not line up with germline, which may come from a read error. Notes on the study in general: Alopecia was present in the donors, so their immune response may differ from healthy people's. DPC sensitization produced no change in TCRs with frequency above 1 in 1000.

The study's library attached unique molecular identifiers to single cDNA molecules. One entry per CDR3 protein results from TCRdb running MiXCR on the RACE reads. The sample lists roughly 56,000 distinct CDR3 sequences, 9.6% occurring once. Germline V gives CDR1 SGHTA, CDR2 FQGNSA. The CDR3 extends over 15 amino acids. The chain combines TRBV7-2 with TRBJ1-2; possible D gene TRBD1, 6 bases. The origin of this receptor is a woman under 40 with alopecia areata. Some clones in this sample may be carry-over from other donors' samples. The sequences come from whole blood, collected in connection with sensitization to the hapten diphenylcyclopropenone (DPC). In DNA, the CDR3 is TGTGCCAGCAGCTCCCCACAGGGTTACAACTATGGCGACACCTTC. Its protein is CASSSPQGYNYGDTF.